Below, 5 T cell receptor beta chains from the same sample are listed, as sequenced in a study of shared clonotypes between healthy human individuals. In the naive CD8 group, cells lacked CD45RO and were positively selected for CCR7, so terminally differentiated effector memory CD45RA+ cells were left out. Only in-frame clones appear in the TCRdb table, and some are missing; sequencing was by immunoSEQ multiplex PCR. The repertoire has some 800,000 clones, roughly 92% of them found once; the top ten carry under 30%. Sequenced: naive CD8+ T cells sorted from blood. Source of these receptors: a man aged 30-40 years in good health.

V gene TRBV5-6 combines with J gene TRBJ1-3; D is unclear. CDR1 is SGHDT and CDR2 is YYEEEE in the germline V gene. The CDR3 spans 15 residues. The V end lost 4 bases, the J end lost 1 base, and 12 bases lay between the germline ends. The CDR3 spells CASSHYHSSGNTIYF. DNA of the CDR3: TGTGCCAGCAGCCATTATCACTCTTCTGGAAACACCATATATTTT.

J is TRBJ2-1 and V is TRBV29-1; D call uncertain. The germline V and J ends were trimmed by 6 bases and 2 bases, with 5 bases remaining between them. This CDR3 spans 11 amino acids. Germline CDR1 SQVTM, CDR2 ANQGSEA. This CDR3 reads CSVGTYNEQFF. DNA for the CDR3: TGCAGCGTAGGGACCTACAATGAGCAGTTCTTC.

The chain has TRBV11-2 and TRBJ2-1; TRBD1 might be the D (7 bases). The CDR3 is made up of 13 amino acids. Germline V gives CDR1 SGHAT, CDR2 FQNNGV. Between the trimmed V and J ends, which lost 5 bases and 13 bases, there was a span of 18 bases. Here the CDR3 DNA reads TGTGCCAGCAGCGCAGGGGGGTGGGACAGACAGTTCTTC. As protein: CASSAGGWDRQFF. The entire variable domain, with the rest obtained from reference TRBV11-2 and TRBJ2-1, is as follows: EAGVAQSPRYKIIEKRQSVAFWCNPISGHATLYWYQQILGQGPKLLIQFQNNGVVDDSQLPKDRFSAERLKGVDSTLKIQPAKLEDSAVYLCASSAGGWDRQFFGPGTRLTVL.

The CDR3 DNA reads TGTGCCAGCAGCGTTGCTAGCATGTCCTACAATGAGCAGTTCTTC. This codes for CASSVASMSYNEQFF. The V call is TRBV9, the J call TRBJ2-1, with a tentative D call TRBD2 (5 bases). The germline V and J ends were trimmed by 2 bases and 1 base, with 10 bases remaining between them. The CDR3 has 15 amino acids. The germline gives CDR1 SGDLS, CDR2 YYNGEE.

V and J are TRBV30 and TRBJ2-1, with 8 nucleotides matching TRBD2. CDR1 and CDR2 (germline): GTSNPN, SVGIG (reference sequence). The CDR3 loop spans 16 amino acids. V gave up 2 bases and J gave up 7 bases; unmatched junction bases: 13. The CDR3 nucleotides read TGTGCCTGGAGTTCCCTGTCGGCGGGAGGTATGAATGAGCAGTTCTTC. Translation gives CAWSSLSAGGMNEQFF.